The 20 T cell receptor beta chains below were found in one sample sequenced in a study of long-term antiretroviral therapy in people with HIV. The authors ran the immunoSEQ assay, v3.0, at survey level. Method: immunoSEQ multiplex PCR; TCRdb's copy keeps in-frame clones and lacks some. Seen here are tens of thousands of clones, 65% to 85% observed once, and the top ten hold approximately 7.7%. The sample consisted of unsorted PBMCs, taken 1.5 years after starting antiretroviral therapy. Every receptor here comes from a man aged 25 to 40 with HIV.

The chain recombines TRBV6-6 with TRBJ1-2, with a possible D match to TRBD1 (5 bases). Germline CDR1 is MNHNY and CDR2 is SVGAGI (reference sequence). The CDR3 contains 13 residues. The V end lost 4 bases, the J end lost 8 bases, and 14 bases lay between the germline ends. The CDR3 sequence is CASSWDGVYGYTF. In DNA form, the CDR3 reads TGTGCCAGCAGTTGGGACGGAGTATACGGCTACACCTTC.

This clone was seen only a few times. This chain joins TRBV18 and TRBJ2-2, with D possibly being TRBD1 or TRBD2 (5 bases each). V was shortened by 3 bases and J by 0 bases, with 8 bases between the two germline ends. Germline V gene data show CDR1 as KGHSH and CDR2 as LQKENI. The CDR3 is 15 residues long. CDR3 sequence reads: CASSPGPTNTGELFF. The DNA for the CDR3 is TGTGCCAGCTCACCGGGACCTACGAACACCGGGGAGCTGTTTTTT.

The chain combines TRBV5-1 with TRBJ2-6; D is ambiguous. Trimming removed 4 bases from V and 2 bases from J, with 10 bases in between. Germline V CDR1 and CDR2: SGHRS, YFSETQ. This CDR3 is built from 15 residues. The CDR3 spells CASSPRSTGANVLTF. CDR3 DNA: TGCGCCAGCAGCCCCCGCTCGACTGGGGCCAACGTCCTGACTTTC.

The rearrangement links TRBV2 to TRBJ1-5; no clear D. Per the germline V gene, CDR1 is SNHLY and CDR2 is FYNNEI. This CDR3 contains 15 residues. The V end was cut by 2 bases, the J end by 6 bases, with 14 bases between. CDR3 residues: CASSEQPGLSQPQHF. The CDR3 DNA reads as TGTGCCAGCAGTGAACAGCCAGGACTGAGTCAGCCCCAGCATTTT.

The V gene is TRBV28, the J gene TRBJ2-5, with D perhaps matching TRBD2 (7 bases). In germline, CDR1 is MDHEN, CDR2 SYDVKM. The length of the CDR3 is 15 residues. V gave up 8 bases and J gave up 4 bases, with 20 bases separating them. In DNA form, the CDR3 reads TGTGCCAGCGGCCCGCGGGGGCCGCGGGGAGAGACCCAGTACTTC. Translating it yields CASGPRGPRGETQYF.

This clone was seen a few times. The gene calls are TRBV4-3 and TRBJ2-1, with a possible D match to TRBD2 (5 bases). Germline values: CDR1 LGHNA, CDR2 YSLEER. The V and J ends lost 0 bases and 7 bases respectively, with 10 bases between them. The CDR3 loop spans 14 amino acids. The DNA for the CDR3 is TGCGCCAGCAGCCAAGATACTAGTAGGAATGAGCAGTTCTTC. Translated: CASSQDTSRNEQFF.

This sequence joins TRBV7-9 and TRBJ1-4; possibly TRBD1 for D (6 bases). Germline V CDR1 and CDR2: SEHNR, FQNEAQ (reference sequence). This CDR3 comprises 16 residues. V gave up 5 bases and J gave up 2 bases, with 15 bases separating them. The chain's CDR3 is CASSPRGGGTNEKLFF. CDR3 DNA sequence: TGTGCCAGCAGCCCAAGAGGGGGAGGTACTAATGAAAAACTGTTTTTT.

The genes are TRBV5-1 and TRBJ2-2, with 9 positions matching TRBD1. V lost 2 bases to trimming and J lost 2 bases; unmatched junction nucleotides: 10. This CDR3 has 18 residues. The germline CDR1 and CDR2 sequences are SGHRS and YFSETQ. The CDR3 loop is CASSFRDRVPTNTGELFF. As DNA, the CDR3 is TGCGCCAGCAGCTTCCGGGACAGGGTACCTACCAACACCGGGGAGCTGTTTTTT.

The chain couples TRBV7-2 to TRBJ2-5; D unresolved. The V end was cut by 1 base, the J end by 0 bases, with 9 bases between. Germline assignment: CDR1 SGHTA and CDR2 FQGNSA. The CDR3 spans 15 residues. The chain's CDR3 is CASSLGVAYQETQYF. CDR3 sequence (DNA): TGTGCCAGCAGCTTAGGGGTAGCTTACCAAGAGACCCAGTACTTC. Complete variable domain (other parts from reference TRBV7-2 and TRBJ2-5): GAGVSQSPSNKVTEKGKDVELRCDPISGHTALYWYRQSLGQGLEFLIYFQGNSAPDKSGLPSDRFSAERTGGSVSTLTIQRTQQEDSAVYLCASSLGVAYQETQYFGPGTRLLVL.

The rearrangement links TRBV19 to TRBJ1-5, with no clear D. The V gene lost 7 bases and the J gene lost 2 bases, with 9 bases spanning the gap. The CDR3 loop spans 13 amino acids. Germline values: CDR1 LNHDA, CDR2 SQIVND (reference sequence). This CDR3 reads CASNYGRNQPQHF. As DNA, the CDR3 is TGTGCCAGTAATTACGGCCGCAATCAGCCCCAGCATTTT. Supplemented by reference TRBV19 and TRBJ1-5, the full variable domain reads DGGITQSPKYLFRKEGQNVTLSCEQNLNHDAMYWYRQDPGQGLRLIYYSQIVNDFQKGDIAEGYSVSREKKESFPLTVTSAQKNPTAFYLCASNYGRNQPQHFGDGTRLSIL.

The chain links TRBV7-2 to TRBJ2-1, with 7 bases fitting TRBD2. The junction had 2 bases not matched to a gene; V was cut back by 5 bases and J by 1 base. Germline V gene sequence: CDR1 SGHTA, CDR2 FQGNSA. This CDR3 contains 14 residues. CDR3 loop: CASSPGGSYNEQFF. The CDR3 DNA follows: TGTGCCAGCAGCCCGGGGGGATCCTACAATGAGCAGTTCTTC. The full variable domain, in which reference TRBV7-2 and TRBJ2-1 provide the parts outside the CDR3, is GAGVSQSPSNKVTEKGKDVELRCDPISGHTALYWYRQSLGQGLEFLIYFQGNSAPDKSGLPSDRFSAERTGGSVSTLTIQRTQQEDSAVYLCASSPGGSYNEQFFGPGTRLTVL.

This sequence joins TRBV6-5 and TRBJ1-6; 10 bases match TRBD1. After removal of 4 bases from V and 5 bases from J, the junction contained 2 bases not matched to a gene. Germline V gives CDR1 MNHEY, CDR2 SVGAGI. The CDR3 contains 15 residues. CDR3 sequence (DNA): TGTGCCAGCAGTTCCGGGACAGGGGATAATTCACCCCTCCACTTT. It specifies CASSSGTGDNSPLHF.

The J gene is TRBJ2-4, the V gene TRBV7-2, with D possibly TRBD1 on 5 matching bases. Deletions cut 3 bases from V and 5 bases from J, with 11 bases between. CDR1 is SGHTA, CDR2 FQGNSA, per germline. The CDR3 is made up of 14 amino acids. CDR3 residues: CASSLIRAENIQYF. The DNA of the CDR3 is TGTGCCAGCAGCTTGATCAGGGCGGAAAACATTCAGTACTTC.

V gene TRBV2 combines with J gene TRBJ1-5, with D possibly TRBD1 on 5 matching bases. This CDR3 is 13 amino acids long. Germline V gene sequence: CDR1 SNHLY, CDR2 FYNNEI. The V gene lost 5 bases and the J gene lost 9 bases, with 14 bases spanning the gap. CDR3 region: CASSNGGDRPQHF. The CDR3 DNA reads as TGTGCCAGCAGTAACGGAGGGGATAGGCCCCAGCATTTT.

This clone was detected only a few times. The chain employs TRBV7-9 and TRBJ2-7, with 11 bases identical to TRBD2. The CDR3 has 16 residues. CDR1 is SEHNR and CDR2 is FQNEAQ in the germline V gene (reference sequence). The trim removed 1 base at V and 2 bases at J, leaving 4 bases unmatched. CDR3 sequence (DNA): TGTGCCAGCAGCTTAGGAGGGACTAGCGGAACCTACGAGCAGTACTTC. Its protein product is CASSLGGTSGTYEQYF.

V usage is TRBV2 and J usage is TRBJ1-5; perhaps TRBD1 as D (6 bases). Germline-derived CDR1 and CDR2 are SNHLY and FYNNEI. V shed 5 bases and J shed 3 bases, with 14 bases lying between them. CDR3 length equals 15 residues. This CDR3 is CASSLMGGPNQPQHF. The CDR3 region has the DNA TGTGCCAGCAGTTTAATGGGGGGCCCCAATCAGCCCCAGCATTTT.

This chain uses TRBV7-2 with TRBJ1-5; 8 nucleotides agree with TRBD1. Unmatched junction bases numbered 6, after V lost 5 bases and J lost 6 bases. Germline CDR1 is SGHTA and CDR2 is FQGNSA. The length of the CDR3 is 14 residues. Here the CDR3 DNA reads TGTGCCAGCAGCGTGACAGGGGAAGGTCAGCCCCAGCATTTT. Translated, it gives CASSVTGEGQPQHF.

This sequence joins TRBV23-1 and TRBJ2-7; D unresolved. TRBV23-1 is labeled an ORF, and its function is uncertain. V dropped 2 bases and J dropped 2 bases, with 10 bases sitting between them. The CDR3 loop spans 14 amino acids. The CDR3 DNA follows: TGCGCCAGCAGTCAACCCCCCGTCACCTACGAGCAGTACTTC. It specifies CASSQPPVTYEQYF.

The chain joins TRBV28 to TRBJ2-3; 7 bases map to TRBD1. This CDR3 spans 17 amino acids. Germline V lookup: CDR1 MDHEN, CDR2 SYDVKM. Trimming cost V 4 bases and J 2 bases; bases outside gene matches: 12. The CDR3 sequence is CASSSDLSRGFTDTQYF. The CDR3 DNA sequence: TGTGCCAGCAGTTCCGACCTGAGCAGGGGGTTCACAGATACGCAGTATTTT.

This chain joins TRBV27 and TRBJ2-3, with D perhaps being TRBD1 or TRBD2 (6 bases each). V was pared by 6 bases and J by 2 bases, with 12 bases between. The CDR3 length is 14 residues. CDR1 is MNHEY, CDR2 SMNVEV, per germline (reference sequence). Here the CDR3 DNA reads TGTGCCAGCAGGGCGGGGACACTCACAGATACGCAGTATTTT. Protein sequence: CASRAGTLTDTQYF.